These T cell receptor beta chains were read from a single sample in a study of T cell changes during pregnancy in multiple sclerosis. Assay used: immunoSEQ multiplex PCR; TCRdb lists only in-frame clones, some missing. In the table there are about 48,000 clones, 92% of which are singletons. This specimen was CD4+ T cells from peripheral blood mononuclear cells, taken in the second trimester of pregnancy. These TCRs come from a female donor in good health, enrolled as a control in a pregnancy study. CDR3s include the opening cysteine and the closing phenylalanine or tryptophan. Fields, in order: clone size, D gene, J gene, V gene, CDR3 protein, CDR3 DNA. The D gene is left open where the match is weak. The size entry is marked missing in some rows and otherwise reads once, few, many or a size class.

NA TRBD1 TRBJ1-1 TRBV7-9 CASSTPRGLGLTEAFF TGTGCCAGCAGCACCCCTAGGGGGCTTGGTCTCACTGAAGCTTTCTTT
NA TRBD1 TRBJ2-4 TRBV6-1 CAGAQGLAKNIQYF TGTGCCGGGGCACAGGGGCTAGCCAAAAACATTCAGTACTTC
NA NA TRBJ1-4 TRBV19 CASSQGLNEKLFF TGTGCCAGTAGTCAGGGCCTGAATGAAAAACTGTTTTTT
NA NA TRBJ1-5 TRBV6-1 CASTGGGGQPQHF TGTGCCAGCACGGGGGGAGGCGGCCAGCCCCAGCATTTT
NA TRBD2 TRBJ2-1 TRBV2 CASSATSGGLNEQFF TGTGCCAGCAGTGCCACTAGCGGGGGATTAAATGAGCAGTTCTTC
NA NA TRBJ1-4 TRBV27 CAPYPREKLFF TGTGCACCCTACCCGAGGGAAAAACTGTTTTTT
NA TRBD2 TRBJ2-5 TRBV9 CASSVGASGDQETQYF TGTGCCAGCAGCGTAGGTGCTAGCGGGGACCAAGAGACCCAGTACTTC
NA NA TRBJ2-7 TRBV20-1 CSARVGRQYF TGCAGTGCTAGAGTCGGGAGGCAGTACTTC
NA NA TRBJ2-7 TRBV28 CASSYRTYEQYF TGTGCCAGCAGTTACAGGACCTACGAGCAGTACTTC
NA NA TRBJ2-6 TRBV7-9 CASFRGLSGANVLTF TGTGCCAGCTTTCGCGGCCTCTCTGGGGCCAACGTCCTGACTTTC
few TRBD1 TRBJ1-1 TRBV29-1 CSVGDSGTEAFF TGCAGCGTTGGGGACAGCGGCACTGAAGCTTTCTTT
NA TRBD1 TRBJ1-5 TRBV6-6 CASSYPPGQNQPQHF TGTGCCAGCAGTTACCCCCCGGGACAGAATCAGCCCCAGCATTTT
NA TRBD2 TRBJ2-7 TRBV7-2 CASSLFSGSGLYEQYF TGTGCCAGCAGCTTATTTAGCGGGAGTGGTCTCTACGAGCAGTACTTC
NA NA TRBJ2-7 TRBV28 CASSFRYYEQYF TGTGCCAGCAGTTTTCGTTACTACGAGCAGTACTTC
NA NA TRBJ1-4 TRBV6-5 CASSRSGEKLFF TGTGCCAGCAGTCGGAGTGGAGAAAAACTGTTTTTT
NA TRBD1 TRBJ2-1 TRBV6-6 CASSRQGSSYNEQFF TGTGCCAGCAGTCGACAGGGAAGCTCCTACAATGAGCAGTTCTTC
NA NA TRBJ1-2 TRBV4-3 CASSQGQATDYGYTF TGCGCCAGCAGCCAAGGACAGGCAACCGACTATGGCTACACCTTC
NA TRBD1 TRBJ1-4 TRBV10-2 CASSPTGDGEKLFF TGCGCCAGCTCCCCGACAGGGGATGGTGAAAAACTGTTTTTT
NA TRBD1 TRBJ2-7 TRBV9 CASSVRPGQGTEQYF TGTGCCAGCAGCGTGAGACCGGGACAGGGGACCGAGCAGTACTTC
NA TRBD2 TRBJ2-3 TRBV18 CASSPTRGLAGKSAQYF TGTGCCAGCTCACCCACGAGAGGACTAGCGGGAAAGAGCGCGCAGTATTTT
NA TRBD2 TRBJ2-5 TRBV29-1 CSVGGFQETQYF TGCAGCGTGGGGGGGTTCCAAGAGACCCAGTACTTC
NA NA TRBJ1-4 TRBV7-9 CASSQTGTNEKLFF TGTGCCAGCAGTCAAACAGGGACTAATGAAAAACTGTTTTTT
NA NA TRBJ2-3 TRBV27 CASSGGLASTDTQYF TGTGCCAGCAGCGGGGGGCTCGCTAGCACAGATACGCAGTATTTT
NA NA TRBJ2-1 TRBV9 CASSVVALAHEQFF TGTGCCAGCAGCGTAGTAGCACTAGCTCATGAGCAGTTCTTC
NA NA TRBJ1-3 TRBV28 CASSSRDTWRAGNTIYF TGTGCCAGCAGCAGCCGGGATACTTGGAGAGCTGGAAACACCATATATTTT
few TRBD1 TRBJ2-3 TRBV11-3 CASSLGGPRQGAGTDTQYF TGTGCCAGCAGCCTAGGTGGCCCGAGACAGGGGGCAGGCACAGATACGCAGTATTTT
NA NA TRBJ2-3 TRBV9 CASSVDGSGPDTQYF TGTGCCAGCAGCGTAGACGGGAGTGGTCCAGATACGCAGTATTTT